This is a list of T cell receptor beta chains from one sample in a study of identical twins. TCRdb reprocessed the 5' RACE reads via MiXCR and lists one record per CDR3 protein. The table shows 280,000 or so distinct CDR3 sequences, with less than 9% occurring only once. These data were also filed under a second study, of yellow fever vaccine responses in identical twins.

Material: memory (CD45RO+) T cells sorted from blood. The receptors derive from a young woman in good health. Each CDR3 is given with its conserved first and last residue. A D gene is named only where the DNA matches it firmly. Size is omitted from some rows. Given values are once, few, many or a class for expanded clones.

clone_size | d_call | j_call | v_call | cdr3_aa | cdr3_nt
many | TRBD2 | TRBJ2-3 | TRBV5-1 | CASSLRTSDSDTQYF | TGCGCCAGCAGCCTCAGGACTAGCGACTCGGATACGCAGTATTTT
many | - | TRBJ2-3 | TRBV10-3 | CAISESGGPADTQYF | TGTGCCATCAGTGAGTCGGGAGGACCGGCAGATACGCAGTATTTT
many | - | TRBJ1-4 | TRBV5-1 | CASSSTGQMNEKLFF | TGCGCCAGCAGCTCGACCGGACAGATGAATGAAAAACTGTTTTTT
- | TRBD1 | TRBJ2-1 | TRBV15 | CATSRLATGTGGNEQFF | TGTGCCACCAGCAGACTTGCGACCGGGACAGGGGGCAATGAGCAGTTCTTC
- | - | TRBJ2-1 | TRBV20-1 | CSASPSGPEQFF | TGCAGTGCCAGCCCCAGCGGGCCCGAGCAGTTCTTC
- | - | TRBJ2-1 | TRBV4-1 | CASSQDPSWKTGNSYNEQFF | TGCGCCAGCAGCCAAGATCCTAGCTGGAAAACAGGCAATTCCTACAATGAGCAGTTCTTC
many | - | TRBJ2-1 | TRBV7-9 | CASSLSRNEQFF | TGTGCCAGCAGCTTATCCCGAAATGAGCAGTTCTTC
many | - | TRBJ1-3 | TRBV7-2 | CASSFRIHSGNTIYF | TGTGCCAGCAGCTTCCGGATCCACTCTGGAAACACCATATATTTT
- | TRBD2 | TRBJ2-1 | TRBV20-1 | CCASYLGLAGAQSYNEQFF | TGCTGTGCTAGTTATTTGGGGCTAGCGGGAGCCCAGAGCTACAATGAGCAGTTCTTC
- | - | TRBJ1-1 | TRBV4-1 | CASSQDEGMNTEAFF | TGCGCCAGCAGCCAAGATGAGGGGATGAACACTGAAGCTTTCTTT
many | TRBD1 | TRBJ2-7 | TRBV6-5 | CASSYRAGGGYEQYF | TGTGCCAGCAGTTACCGGGCAGGGGGCGGGTACGAGCAGTACTTC
many | - | TRBJ2-2 | TRBV20-1 | CSPRDSLTGELFF | TGCAGTCCCCGGGACTCCCTCACCGGGGAGCTGTTTTTT
few | TRBD2 | TRBJ2-3 | TRBV12-3/TRBV12-4 | CASSPGLAGNRDTQYF | TGTGCCAGCAGCCCTGGACTAGCGGGAAACCGAGATACGCAGTATTTT
- | - | TRBJ2-1 | TRBV2 | CASSSGMYNEQFF | TGTGCCAGCAGTTCAGGGATGTACAATGAGCAGTTCTTC
many | TRBD2 | TRBJ2-2 | TRBV5-4 | CASSSGPGLAGVARTGELFF | TGTGCCAGCAGCTCGGGTCCGGGACTAGCGGGAGTAGCCCGCACCGGGGAGCTGTTTTTT
many | - | TRBJ2-1 | TRBV5-1 | CASSDYNEQFF | TGCGCCAGCAGCGATTACAATGAGCAGTTCTTC
- | - | TRBJ1-4 | TRBV5-1 | CASSLNGYNEKLFF | TGCGCCAGCAGCTTGAACGGATATAATGAAAAACTGTTTTTT
many | - | TRBJ2-7 | TRBV7-9 | CASSFRADAYEQYF | TGTGCCAGCAGCTTTAGAGCGGATGCCTACGAGCAGTACTTC
- | - | TRBJ2-5 | TRBV20-1 | CSAPRGGLQETQYF | TGCAGTGCTCCGAGGGGGGGCTTACAAGAGACCCAGTACTTC
- | - | TRBJ2-7 | TRBV11-3 | CASSLDVQKQYF | TGTGCCAGCAGCTTGGATGTCCAGAAGCAGTACTTC
many | - | TRBJ1-1 | TRBV10-3 | CAISGKGQNTEAFF | TGTGCCATCAGTGGGAAGGGGCAGAACACTGAAGCTTTCTTT
- | - | TRBJ2-4 | TRBV5-1 | CASTSGGGLAKNIQYF | TGCGCCAGCACCTCTGGAGGGGGGCTGGCCAAAAACATTCAGTACTTC
- | - | TRBJ2-7 | TRBV6-1 | CASSRPGRTYEQYF | TGTGCCAGCAGTCGCCCCGGACGGACGTACGAGCAGTACTTC
few | TRBD1 | TRBJ2-1 | TRBV4-1 | CASSQESGDRGLRSYNEQFF | TGCGCCAGCAGCCAAGAATCTGGGGACAGGGGGCTACGATCCTACAATGAGCAGTTCTTC
few | - | TRBJ2-2 | TRBV18 | CASLSNVQVTGELFF | TGTGCCAGCTTATCCAATGTCCAGGTCACCGGGGAGCTGTTTTTT
- | TRBD2 | TRBJ2-7 | TRBV3-1 | CASSQRSGSYEQYF | TGTGCCAGCAGCCAAAGAAGCGGGAGCTACGAGCAGTACTTC
few | - | TRBJ2-1 | TRBV5-6 | CASSLAGGTLGNEQFF | TGTGCCAGCAGCTTGGCCGGTGGCACCCTCGGCAATGAGCAGTTCTTC
- | TRBD2 | TRBJ2-5 | TRBV5-4 | CASSKGLAGGPKETQYF | TGTGCCAGCAGCAAGGGACTAGCGGGAGGGCCGAAAGAGACCCAGTACTTC
many | - | TRBJ2-1 | TRBV20-1 | CSAKQGGSYNEQFF | TGCAGTGCCAAACAGGGAGGCTCCTACAATGAGCAGTTCTTC